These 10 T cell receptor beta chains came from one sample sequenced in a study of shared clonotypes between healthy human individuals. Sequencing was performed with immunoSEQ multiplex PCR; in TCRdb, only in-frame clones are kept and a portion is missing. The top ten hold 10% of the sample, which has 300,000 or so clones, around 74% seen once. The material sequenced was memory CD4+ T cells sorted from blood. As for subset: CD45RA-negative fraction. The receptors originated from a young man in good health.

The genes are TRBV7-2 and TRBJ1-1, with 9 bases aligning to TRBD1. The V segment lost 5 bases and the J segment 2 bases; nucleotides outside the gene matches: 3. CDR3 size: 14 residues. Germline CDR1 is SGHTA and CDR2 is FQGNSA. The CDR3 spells CASSPTGGNTEAFF. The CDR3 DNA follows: TGTGCCAGCAGCCCAACAGGGGGCAACACTGAAGCTTTCTTT.

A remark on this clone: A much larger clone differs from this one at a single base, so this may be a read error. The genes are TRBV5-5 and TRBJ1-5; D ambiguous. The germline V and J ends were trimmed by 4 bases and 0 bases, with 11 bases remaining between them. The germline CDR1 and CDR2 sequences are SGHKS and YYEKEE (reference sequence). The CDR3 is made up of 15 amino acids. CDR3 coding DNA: TGTGCCAGCAGCCTCGTGGGAGATAGCAATCAGCCCCAGCATTTT. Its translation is CASSLVGDSNQPQHF.

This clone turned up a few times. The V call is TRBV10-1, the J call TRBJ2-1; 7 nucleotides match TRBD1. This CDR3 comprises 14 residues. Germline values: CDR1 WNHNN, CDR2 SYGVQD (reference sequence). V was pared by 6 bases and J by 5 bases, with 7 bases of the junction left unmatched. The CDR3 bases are TGCGCCAGCAGGCCCACAGGGGAAAACAATGAGCAGTTCTTC. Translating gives CASRPTGENNEQFF.

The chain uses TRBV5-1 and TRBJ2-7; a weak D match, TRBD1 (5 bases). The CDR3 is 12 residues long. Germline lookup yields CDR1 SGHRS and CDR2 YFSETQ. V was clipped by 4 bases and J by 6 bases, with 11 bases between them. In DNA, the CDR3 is TGCGCCAGCAGCCGAAACCAGGGCGAGCAGTACTTC. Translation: CASSRNQGEQYF.

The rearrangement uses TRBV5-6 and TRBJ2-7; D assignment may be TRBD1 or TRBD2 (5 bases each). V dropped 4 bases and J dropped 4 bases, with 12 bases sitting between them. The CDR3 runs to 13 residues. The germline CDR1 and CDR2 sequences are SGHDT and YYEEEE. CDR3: CASSAGTSYEQYF. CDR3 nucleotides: TGTGCCAGCAGCGCTGGGACGAGTTACGAGCAGTACTTC. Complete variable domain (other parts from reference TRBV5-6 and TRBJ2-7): DAGVTQSPTHLIKTRGQQVTLRCSPKSGHDTVSWYQQALGQGPQFIFQYYEEEERQRGNFPDRFSGHQFPNYSSELNVNALLLGDSALYLCASSAGTSYEQYFGPGTRLTVT.

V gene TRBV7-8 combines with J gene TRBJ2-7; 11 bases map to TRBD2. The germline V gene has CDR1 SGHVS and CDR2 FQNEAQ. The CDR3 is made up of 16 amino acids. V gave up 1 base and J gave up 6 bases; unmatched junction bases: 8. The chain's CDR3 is CASSLVDSGRASEQYF. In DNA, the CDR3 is TGTGCCAGCAGCTTAGTTGATAGCGGGAGGGCCTCCGAGCAGTACTTC.

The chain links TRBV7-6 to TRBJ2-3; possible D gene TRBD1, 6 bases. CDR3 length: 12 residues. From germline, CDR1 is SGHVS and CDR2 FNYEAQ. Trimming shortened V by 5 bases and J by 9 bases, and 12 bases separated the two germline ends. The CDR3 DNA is TGTGCCAGCAGCCCTGGACAGCAAACGCAGTATTTT. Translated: CASSPGQQTQYF.

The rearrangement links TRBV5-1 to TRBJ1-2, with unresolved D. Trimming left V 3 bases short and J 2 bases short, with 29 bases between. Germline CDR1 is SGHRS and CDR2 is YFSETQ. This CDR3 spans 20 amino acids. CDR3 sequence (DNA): TGCGCCAGCAGCTCTACGGGCGTCCTGGCGACTTCCCTCATCAACTATGGCTACACCTTC. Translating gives CASSSTGVLATSLINYGYTF.

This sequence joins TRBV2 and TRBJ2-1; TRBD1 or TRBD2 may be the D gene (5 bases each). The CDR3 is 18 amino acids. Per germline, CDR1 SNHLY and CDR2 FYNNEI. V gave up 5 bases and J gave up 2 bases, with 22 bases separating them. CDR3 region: CASSPGPFFPTTYNEQFF. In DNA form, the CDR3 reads TGTGCCAGCAGTCCGGGACCCTTCTTCCCCACGACCTACAATGAGCAGTTCTTC.

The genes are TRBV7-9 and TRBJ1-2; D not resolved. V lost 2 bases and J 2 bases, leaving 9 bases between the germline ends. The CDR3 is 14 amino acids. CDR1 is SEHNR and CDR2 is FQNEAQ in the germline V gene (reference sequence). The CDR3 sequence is CASSLTAQNYGYTF. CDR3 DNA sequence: TGTGCCAGCAGCTTAACAGCTCAGAACTATGGCTACACCTTC.